Listed here are 32 T cell receptor beta chains from one sample, sequenced in a study of CD8 T cells in ankylosing spondylitis. Study outcomes and limitations: Ankylosing spondylitis blood appeared to be characterized by a TCR beta motif of eight or nine highly homologous variants.

TCRdb itself ran the 5' RACE reads through MiXCR, one entry per CDR3 protein. The data hold about 450,000 distinct CDR3 sequences, with roughly 27% observed a single time. These receptors have no identified antigens. Sequenced material: blood, either unsorted or a sorted T cell fraction (not recorded which). These receptors were obtained from a male donor with ankylosing spondylitis.

The CDR3 sequence is CASKRTDMNTEAFF. CDR3 in DNA: TGTGCCAGCAAAAGGACAGACATGAACACTGAAGCTTTCTTT. The chain couples TRBV28 to TRBJ1-1; the D gene is possibly TRBD1 (6 bases). Trimming shortened V by 7 bases and J by 0 bases, and 12 bases separated the two germline ends. Germline V gene sequence: CDR1 MDHEN, CDR2 SYDVKM. CDR3 size: 14 residues.

This chain joins TRBV3-1 and TRBJ2-2; D call uncertain. This CDR3 contains 13 residues. CDR1 is LGHDT and CDR2 is YNNKEL in the germline V gene (reference sequence). V was cut by 5 bases and J by 3 bases, with 7 bases left in between. The CDR3 DNA reads as TGTGCCAGCAGCTGGTGGGACACCGGGGAGCTGTTTTTT. Protein: CASSWWDTGELFF.

This clonotype was detected a few times. The V and J genes are TRBV7-7 and TRBJ2-3; TRBD1 matches 7 bases. Germline values: CDR1 SSHAT, CDR2 FNYEAQ (reference sequence). The CDR3 has 15 residues. Trimming cost V 3 bases and J 2 bases; bases outside gene matches: 5. The CDR3 DNA reads TGTGCCAGCAGCTTTGGGACAGACTACACAGATACGCAGTATTTT. Protein sequence: CASSFGTDYTDTQYF.

The rearrangement joins TRBV3-1 to TRBJ2-2; no clear D gene. In germline, CDR1 is LGHDT, CDR2 YNNKEL (reference sequence). Trimming took 1 base from V and 4 from J, leaving 16 bases between them. The CDR3 has 17 residues. The CDR3 spells CASSQGLGLSFTGELFF. The CDR3 nucleotides are TGTGCCAGCAGCCAAGGGTTAGGGTTATCGTTCACCGGGGAGCTGTTTTTT.

This chain connects TRBV7-2 to TRBJ2-1; 13 bases are a match to TRBD2. Trimming at V came to 5 bases and at J to 8 bases, leaving 9 bases not matched to a gene. CDR3 length: 16 residues. Germline-derived CDR1 and CDR2 are SGHTA and FQGNSA. CDR3 DNA: TGTGCCAGCAGCCTTACTTGGACTAGCGGGAGCGATGAGCAGTTCTTC. Translated: CASSLTWTSGSDEQFF.

This clonotype occurred a few times. The chain combines TRBV20-1 with TRBJ1-1, with D maybe TRBD1 (5 bases). Per germline, CDR1 DFQATT and CDR2 SNEGSKA (reference sequence). Deletions cut 0 bases from V and 6 bases from J, with 14 bases between. CDR3 size: 14 residues. CDR3 in amino acids: CSARDRGVGAEAFF. The CDR3 region has the DNA TGCAGTGCTAGAGATAGAGGGGTAGGCGCTGAAGCTTTCTTT.

This clonotype showed up just a few times. J is TRBJ2-1 and V is TRBV29-1; D might be TRBD1 (5 bases). The CDR3 is made up of 13 amino acids. Germline values: CDR1 SQVTM, CDR2 ANQGSEA. V dropped 7 bases and J dropped 2 bases, with 12 bases sitting between them. CDR3 protein: CSGTRATYNEQFF. For the CDR3, the DNA is TGCAGCGGGACAAGAGCCACCTACAATGAGCAGTTCTTC.

This sequence joins TRBV18 and TRBJ2-7; D gene unclear. V was cut by 3 bases and J by 3 bases, with 9 bases left in between. From germline, CDR1 is KGHSH and CDR2 LQKENI. This CDR3 spans 13 amino acids. The DNA for the CDR3 is TGTGCCAGCTCACCGTCCGCAAACTACGAGCAGTACGTC. It yields the protein CASSPSANYEQYV.

This clonotype was seen ten or more times. This sequence joins TRBV5-1 and TRBJ2-5, with 12 nucleotides matching TRBD2. The V segment lost 0 bases and the J segment 3 bases; nucleotides outside the gene matches: 0. This CDR3 spans 15 amino acids. The germline V gene has CDR1 SGHRS and CDR2 YFSETQ. The CDR3 loop reads CASSLGLAGEETQYF. CDR3 DNA sequence: TGCGCCAGCAGCTTGGGACTAGCGGGAGAAGAGACCCAGTACTTC.

At least ten counts were recorded for this clonotype. The rearrangement uses TRBV12-3 or TRBV12-4 and TRBJ2-1; D may be TRBD2 (6 bases). There are 15 residues in the CDR3. V was cut by 4 bases and J by 5 bases, with 15 bases left in between. The CDR3 DNA sequence: TGTGCCAGCAGTTACACCGGGACTCCAAACAATGAGCAGTTCTTC. Its translation: CASSYTGTPNNEQFF.

This clonotype was detected only a few times. The V and J genes are TRBV5-1 and TRBJ2-6; D possibly corresponds to TRBD2 (5 bases). The germline V and J ends were trimmed by 4 bases and 0 bases, with 11 bases remaining between them. Germline CDR1 reads SGHRS; CDR2 reads YFSETQ. The CDR3 has 16 residues. The CDR3 bases are TGCGCCAGCAGCCCCGGACTGAACTCTGGGGCCAACGTCCTGACTTTC. It yields the protein CASSPGLNSGANVLTF.

This clonotype was seen once. The chain employs TRBV3-1 and TRBJ1-5; D might be TRBD1 (5 bases). The germline CDR1 and CDR2 sequences are LGHDT and YNNKEL (reference sequence). The V end was cut by 2 bases, the J end by 0 bases, with 8 bases between. This CDR3 region has 15 residues. DNA of the CDR3: TGTGCCAGCAGCCAACAGGGTTTTAGCAATCAGCCCCAGCATTTT. It specifies CASSQQGFSNQPQHF.

This clonotype has more than one count but fewer than ten. The CDR3 coding sequence is TGCAGCGTTGAAGAAGGGCAGGGGGTTGGAGATACGCAGTATTTT. Translating gives CSVEEGQGVGDTQYF. This rearrangement joins TRBV29-1 to TRBJ2-3; TRBD1 matches at 7 bases. Per the germline V gene, CDR1 is SQVTM and CDR2 is ANQGSEA. V lost 0 bases, J lost 5 bases, and 8 bases stayed unmatched. The CDR3 consists of 15 residues.

This chain connects TRBV12-3 or TRBV12-4 to TRBJ2-1; 11 nucleotides align to TRBD2. J was trimmed by 7 bases and V by 6 bases; bases with no gene match: 11. This CDR3 has 16 amino acids. CDR3 DNA: TGTGCCAGCAGCCGGGGACTAGCGGTGGTGGGGAATGAGCAGTTCTTC. Protein sequence: CASSRGLAVVGNEQFF.

Here the CDR3 DNA reads TGTGCCAGCAGTGAAGTAGCCCTAAGCACAGATACGCAGTATTTT. Amino acids: CASSEVALSTDTQYF. The chain couples TRBV6-1 to TRBJ2-3; D not resolved. The germline gives CDR1 MNHNS, CDR2 SASEGT. There are 15 residues in the CDR3. Trimming left V 1 base short and J 0 bases short, with 8 bases between.

This clonotype came up many times. This chain joins TRBV29-1 and TRBJ2-1; TRBD1 agrees at 7 bases. V gave up 4 bases and J gave up 0 bases; unmatched junction bases: 6. CDR1 and CDR2 (germline): SQVTM, ANQGSEA. The CDR3 has 15 residues. The CDR3 bases are TGCAGCGTTGTCCTCAGGGGGAGCTCCTACAATGAGCAGTTCTTC. It translates to CSVVLRGSSYNEQFF.

V and J are TRBV12-3 or TRBV12-4 and TRBJ2-1; 7 nucleotides agree with TRBD2. V was pared by 3 bases and J by 10 bases, with 12 bases of the junction left unmatched. This CDR3 has 15 amino acids. CDR3 residues: CASSLTRPNSGEQFF. The CDR3 DNA is TGTGCCAGCAGTTTGACGCGACCGAATAGCGGGGAGCAGTTCTTC.

The CDR3 DNA sequence: TGTGCCAGCAGCGTTAGGGTTACTGAAGCTTTCTTT. Translating it yields CASSVRVTEAFF. The V gene is TRBV7-2, the J gene TRBJ1-1; D gene uncertain. In germline, CDR1 is SGHTA, CDR2 FQGNSA. The CDR3 extends over 12 amino acids. With 5 bases removed from V and 5 bases from J, the gap between germline ends came to 9 bases. Complete variable domain (other parts from reference TRBV7-2 and TRBJ1-1): GAGVSQSPSNKVTEKGKDVELRCDPISGHTALYWYRQSLGQGLEFLIYFQGNSAPDKSGLPSDRFSAERTGGSVSTLTIQRTQQEDSAVYLCASSVRVTEAFFGQGTRLTVV.

The rearrangement links TRBV3-1 to TRBJ2-5, with D hard to call. The germline V gene encodes CDR1 LGHDT and CDR2 YNNKEL (reference sequence). The CDR3 covers 14 residues. The V end lost 0 bases, the J end lost 1 base, and 6 bases lay between the germline ends. The CDR3, as DNA: TGTGCCAGCAGCCAAGATGTCCCCCAAGAGACCCAGTACTTC. This encodes CASSQDVPQETQYF.

This clonotype showed up just a few times. This rearrangement joins TRBV12-3 or TRBV12-4 to TRBJ2-1; the D gene is possibly TRBD1 (5 bases). V lost 5 bases, J lost 9 bases, and 14 bases lay in between. There are 13 residues in the CDR3. The DNA for the CDR3 is TGTGCCAGCAGTCAAACGACAGTTTCTGAGCAGTTCTTC. Residues: CASSQTTVSEQFF.

This clonotype occurred a few times. This rearrangement joins TRBV5-1 to TRBJ1-2, with D hard to call. Germline V CDR1 and CDR2: SGHRS, YFSETQ. Trimming cost V 1 base and J 2 bases, with 6 bases left between them. This CDR3 has 13 residues. The CDR3 nucleotides are TGCGCCAGCAGCTTGAAACAAAACTATGGCTACACCTTC. Amino acids: CASSLKQNYGYTF.

The rearrangement links TRBV20-1 to TRBJ2-1; TRBD1 matches 12 bases. This CDR3 is 15 amino acids long. V lost 7 bases, J lost 8 bases, and 12 bases stayed unmatched. Germline assignment: CDR1 DFQATT and CDR2 SNEGSKA (reference sequence). In nucleotides, the CDR3 is TGCAGTGTTAAGCGGGGGACAGGGGGCCGTGATGAGCAGTTCTTC. It yields the protein CSVKRGTGGRDEQFF.

This clonotype was seen a few times. The V call is TRBV12-3 or TRBV12-4, the J call TRBJ2-7; 9 bases are a match to TRBD1. Trimming cost V 2 bases and J 4 bases; bases outside gene matches: 6. The CDR3 is made up of 15 amino acids. Written as DNA, the CDR3 is TGTGCCAGCAGTTTATCCGGGACAGGGTCTTACGAGCAGTACGTC. Protein: CASSLSGTGSYEQYV.

The chain carries TRBV5-1 and TRBJ2-6, with D unresolved. The CDR3 contains 16 residues. Trimming shortened V by 2 bases and J by 0 bases, and 9 bases separated the two germline ends. Germline CDR1 is SGHRS and CDR2 is YFSETQ. CDR3 protein: CASSFSWSSGANVLTF. The CDR3 region has the DNA TGCGCCAGCAGCTTTTCGTGGAGCTCTGGGGCCAACGTCCTGACTTTC.

V gene TRBV5-1 combines with J gene TRBJ2-2; 9 bases line up with TRBD1. Trimming cost V 3 bases and J 3 bases; bases outside gene matches: 3. Looked up from germline, CDR1 is SGHRS and CDR2 is YFSETQ. The CDR3 is 15 residues long. CDR3 region: CASSSQGADTGELFF. CDR3 bases: TGCGCCAGCAGCTCACAGGGGGCGGACACCGGGGAGCTGTTTTTT.

The J gene is TRBJ1-1, the V gene TRBV18; a possible D gene is TRBD1 (5 bases). This CDR3 contains 15 residues. Germline CDR1 KGHSH, CDR2 LQKENI. V was pared by 1 base and J by 0 bases, with 9 bases between. CDR3 loop: CASSPRGLMNTEAFF. The CDR3 DNA follows: TGTGCCAGCTCACCACGGGGCCTAATGAACACTGAAGCTTTCTTT.

This clonotype has just a few counts. The V and J genes are TRBV4-2 and TRBJ1-5; perhaps TRBD1 as D (5 bases). V lost 0 bases and J 2 bases, leaving 14 bases between the germline ends. Germline V gene sequence: CDR1 LGHNA, CDR2 YNFKEQ. The CDR3 covers 17 residues. The CDR3 nucleotides read TGTGCCAGCAGCCAAGACCCGGGACTCCCCCGCAATCAGCCCCAGCATTTT. Encoded protein: CASSQDPGLPRNQPQHF.

The chain links TRBV3-1 to TRBJ1-1; D perhaps matches TRBD1 (5 bases). The CDR3 loop spans 13 amino acids. V was shortened by 0 bases and J by 4 bases, with 6 bases between the two germline ends. The germline V gene encodes CDR1 LGHDT and CDR2 YNNKEL (reference sequence). CDR3 DNA sequence: TGTGCCAGCAGCCAAGAGGGGGTCACTGAAGCTTTCTTT. As protein: CASSQEGVTEAFF.

This clonotype was seen more than once but under ten times. The V and J genes are TRBV7-9 and TRBJ2-7; D perhaps matches TRBD1 (6 bases). The CDR3 runs to 15 residues. V lost 2 bases and J 2 bases, leaving 13 bases between the germline ends. Germline CDR1 reads SEHNR; CDR2 reads FQNEAQ (reference sequence). The CDR3 sequence is CASSLMTGNTYEQYF. The CDR3, as DNA: TGTGCCAGCAGCTTAATGACAGGCAATACCTACGAGCAGTACTTC.

This clonotype came up many times. The rearrangement links TRBV12-3 or TRBV12-4 to TRBJ2-2; 8 nucleotides line up with TRBD1. J lost 7 bases, V lost 4 bases, and 11 bases had no gene match. The CDR3 length is 16 residues. CDR3 DNA sequence: TGTGCCAGCAGTTCCCAGGGGGCCCCAGAGGGCGGGGAGCTGTTTTTT. This translates into CASSSQGAPEGGELFF.

CDR3 DNA: TGTGCCAGCAGTGATGGGGACAGCTCCTACGAGCAGTACGTC. Translation gives CASSDGDSSYEQYV. The V call is TRBV25-1, the J call TRBJ2-7; 7 bases are shared with TRBD1. The ends lost 3 bases at V and 0 bases at J; junction bases unmatched: 2. Per the germline V gene, CDR1 is MGHDK and CDR2 is SYGVNS. The CDR3 is 14 residues long.

The gene calls are TRBV5-1 and TRBJ1-2; a weak D match, TRBD1 (5 bases). Trimming removed 4 bases at V and 3 bases at J, with 13 bases between. Germline values: CDR1 SGHRS, CDR2 YFSETQ. The CDR3 is 14 amino acids. The CDR3 loop reads CASSIRVGDYGYTF. CDR3 coding DNA: TGCGCCAGCAGCATCAGGGTTGGTGACTATGGCTACACCTTC. Combining the CDR3 with reference TRBV5-1 and TRBJ1-2 gives the whole variable domain KAGVTQTPRYLIKTRGQQVTLSCSPISGHRSVSWYQQTPGQGLQFLFEYFSETQRNKGNFPGRFSGRQFSNSRSEMNVSTLELGDSALYLCASSIRVGDYGYTFGSGTRLTVV.